A selection of T cell receptor beta chains follows, all from one sample in a study of CD8+CD57+ T cells in acquired aplastic anemia. TCRdb independently ran MiXCR on the reads; one entry per CDR3 protein. This sample carries about 220,000 distinct CDR3 sequences, 34% of them seen once, and the ten largest clones take around 1.1%. Material: sorted CD4+, CD8+, or CD8+CD57+ T cells (not recorded which) from PBMCs. The receptors were gathered from a human donor in good health, serving as a control. Each CDR3 is given with its conserved first and last residue. A D gene is named only where the DNA matches it firmly. Part of the rows lack a size; the others show once, few, many or a class for expanded clones.

TRBJ2-7	NA	many	TRBV2	CASSEGRGAYEQYF	TGTGCCAGCAGTGAAGGCCGCGGGGCCTACGAGCAGTACTTC
TRBJ2-5	NA	NA	TRBV10-2	CASRWVGELETQHF	TGCGCCAGCAGGTGGGTGGGAGAGTTAGAGACCCAGCACTTC
TRBJ1-4	TRBD1	few	TRBV4-1	CASSTRQGGEKLFF	TGCGCCAGCAGCACCCGACAGGGAGGGGAAAAACTGTTTTTT
TRBJ1-2	NA	NA	TRBV29-1	CSFPLPPEGGLYGYTF	TGCAGCTTTCCTCTACCACCTGAGGGAGGCCTCTATGGCTACACCTTC
TRBJ2-5	NA	NA	TRBV7-3	CASSVMLGETQYF	TGTGCTAGCAGCGTAATGTTAGGGGAGACCCAGTACTTC
TRBJ1-3	NA	NA	TRBV6-5	CASSYTRGGEAGNTIYF	TGTGCCAGCAGTTACACTCGCGGGGGGGAGGCTGGAAACACCATATATTTT
TRBJ2-1	NA	many	TRBV15	CATSIGTLGYNEQFF	TGTGCCACCAGCATCGGGACCCTCGGCTACAATGAGCAGTTCTTC
TRBJ2-7	NA	NA	TRBV6-5	CASSYSFIGGYEQYF	TGTGCCAGCAGTTACTCGTTTATAGGCGGTTACGAGCAGTACTTC
TRBJ2-7	NA	many	TRBV20-1	CSARSTETYEQYF	TGCAGTGCTAGAAGCACGGAGACCTACGAGCAGTACTTC
TRBJ2-7	TRBD1	NA	TRBV6-5	CASSYSADRRTYEQYF	TGTGCCAGCAGTTACTCCGCGGACAGGAGAACTTACGAGCAGTACTTC
TRBJ2-1	TRBD2	many	TRBV11-1	CASSRFGTSGRASYNEQFF	TGTGCCAGCAGTCGATTCGGGACTAGCGGGAGGGCCTCCTACAATGAGCAGTTCTTC
TRBJ2-1	TRBD2	NA	TRBV20-1	CSARTWYAGGGSYNEQFF	TGCAGTGCTAGAACTTGGTATGCGGGGGGCGGATCCTACAATGAGCAGTTCTTC
TRBJ2-5	NA	many	TRBV7-9	CASSKPLRFQETQYF	TGTGCCAGCAGTAAACCCTTGAGGTTCCAAGAGACCCAGTACTTC
TRBJ2-2	NA	few	TRBV15	CATGLNTGELFF	TGTGCCACCGGTCTTAACACCGGGGAGCTGTTTTTT
TRBJ1-4	NA	NA	TRBV20-1	CSAFGDNEKLFF	TGCAGTGCGTTCGGGGATAATGAAAAACTGTTTTTT